This entry is about one TCR beta chain. Which antigen it targets is not known. The input lacks base qualities; no much larger clone sits a single base away. These data are taken from a study of shared clonotypes between healthy human individuals (dated by TCRdb to the early 2020s). In terms of the full investigation: Three men and a couple of women, aged 18 to 49 years, made up the cohort. To estimate repertoire size and how much clonotype sharing occurs between individuals, the study deeply sequenced the blood TCR repertoires of roughly 5 healthy adults. Leukapheresis yielded between about 0.85 and 9 billion PBMCs per donor. Per donor, three plates each were used for CD4 naive and CD4 memory, two for CD8 naive, and one for CD8 memory. To increase sequencing depth and limit assay-specific biases, different laboratories used diverse techniques to prepare libraries and sequence TCR repertoires.

CD8 naive samples consisted of CD45RO-negative cells that were positively selected for CCR7, yielding a CD45RA+CCR7+ population without TemRA cells. The donors were healthy, HIV-negative adults who had no recently reported acute infections or vaccinations. All donors were Caucasian adults living in Nashville, Tennessee, USA. Blood was collected by leukapheresis, and PBMCs were isolated by Ficoll-Histopaque density gradient centrifugation and then cryopreserved in liquid nitrogen vapor phase. Analytical flow cytometry was used to check the purity and quantity of each magnetically sorted T cell population. Genomic DNA was isolated from each sorted fraction and quantified by UV absorbance on a Nanodrop 2000c. Results and caveats for the whole study, not just this receptor: Only blood was sampled, and tissue TCR repertoires likely differ from those in blood. Incomplete sequencing was indicated by rarefaction of sorted-subset datasets, despite the large sequencing depth. Because the study included a small number of donors, the genetic and exposure-history diversity represented was limited. Estimated clonotype richness was generally larger for naive than for memory subsets. Pairwise subsampling indicated that sequencing depth was expected to affect the degree of clonotype sharing among donors. Higher generation probabilities were observed for clonotypes shared by all four sorted-subset donors than for non-shared clonotypes. Across a handful of donors, 4.5% to 6.5% of naive CD4, approximately 4% of naive CD8, roughly 2.3% of memory CD4, and roughly 0.4% of memory CD8 clonotypes were shared.

Using the deep immunoSEQ assay, TCR CDR3 regions were amplified from genomic DNA by multiplex PCR. For each cell subset, the extracted genomic DNA was distributed evenly across all wells of several immunoSEQ 96-well plates, and each plate served as one replicate. For sorted subsets, around 200 ng genomic DNA, equal to 30,000 to 35,000 T cell genomes, was loaded into each replicate PCR. Purified libraries were measured with a Qubit 3.0 fluorometer, size-checked on a Bioanalyzer 2100, and measured again with the KAPA Library Quantification kit. Every immunoSEQ 96-well plate was sequenced on a separate single-read 150-cycle Illumina NextSeq 550 flow cell. Processing in the source paper ran as follows. The immunoSEQ output contained only junctional sequences without quality scores, so filtering could not match that applied to full-length reads. To assign V/J genes and CDR3, sequences were annotated against IMGT germline references using PyIR, a Python wrapper for IgBLAST v1.9. Any read was removed if the V/J assignment was weak (E-value above 1e-6), the CDR3 was missing, or the read contained stop codons, out-of-frame junctions, or ambiguous translated residues. V3J clonotypes were defined as sequences sharing the same inferred V gene, J gene, and CDR3 amino acid sequence. Percentage overlap between repertoires was calculated by dividing the number of shared unique clonotypes by the size of the smaller repertoire. Richness of each repertoire was evaluated using RTK rarefaction, the Chao1 estimator, and Recon v2.1 estimates of unobserved clonotypes. OLGA was used to compute generation probabilities for all TCRbeta clonotypes that the gDNA method yielded from several donors. The immuneACCESS repertoire file appears here via TCRdb, limited to in-frame rearrangements. These files lack a portion of the clones; in checked studies, under half of the deficit traces to unresolved V genes, and the cause of the others is not known. V and J calls and clone size are copied from that table; D and trimming were computed from the DNA. This sample has roughly 590,000 clones in its table, and 95% of those were observed once. Together, the top ten hold about 0.11% of the sample.

CDR1 and CDR2, looked up from the germline V gene (reference sequence), are LNHDA and SQIVND. V loses 3 bases at its end and J loses 4 bases; junction bases beyond the gene matches: 13. The CDR3 sequence holds 17 residues, the cysteine and phenylalanine included. Solely the CDR3 DNA is kept, with 51 bases framed from the first base. This receptor was taken from a woman in her thirties in good health. Recombination linked TRBV19 to TRBJ1-1; TRBD1 fits 8 bases in the junction. The specimen sequenced was naive CD8+ T cells sorted from blood. The cell subset or site label of this sample denotes: CD45RA+CCR7+. The DNA sequence follows: TGTGCCAGTAGTATCTGGACAGGGTGGAAAGGTGGCACTGAAGCTTTCTTT. Translated, this gives CASSIWTGWKGGTEAFF.